Presented here are 20 T cell receptor beta chains from one specimen sequenced in a study of blood T cell repertoires in COVID-19. Data came from immunoSEQ multiplex PCR; TCRdb stores just in-frame clones and leaves some out. This table has about 230,000 clones, 81% appearing once. The sample was peripheral blood. All receptors come from a woman aged 80 or over with acute or convalescent COVID-19.

The chain has TRBV5-1 and TRBJ2-7; the D is unclear. The CDR3 covers 13 residues. V was trimmed by 0 bases and J by 4 bases, leaving 8 bases between them. Germline CDR1 and CDR2: SGHRS and YFSETQ. The CDR3 nucleotides read TGCGCCAGCAGCTTGGGGGCGATTTACGAGCAGTACTTC. Translating gives CASSLGAIYEQYF.

This clone was found many times. This rearrangement joins TRBV19 to TRBJ1-1; a possible D gene is TRBD1 (5 bases). CDR1 LNHDA and CDR2 SQIVND come from the germline V gene (reference sequence). Trimming left V 6 bases short and J 1 base short, with 15 bases between. This CDR3 contains 15 residues. CDR3 sequence reads: CASSIGGVSNTEAFF. The CDR3 DNA is TGTGCCAGTAGCATTGGGGGGGTATCGAACACTGAAGCTTTCTTT.

The V and J genes are TRBV7-9 and TRBJ1-3, with D perhaps matching TRBD1 (6 bases). V was clipped by 5 bases and J by 2 bases, with 19 bases between them. Germline V gene data show CDR1 as SEHNR and CDR2 as FQNEAQ (reference sequence). CDR3 length equals 17 residues. The CDR3 protein is CASSKASGVDPGNTIYF. CDR3 bases: TGTGCCAGCAGCAAAGCTTCAGGGGTTGACCCTGGAAACACCATATATTTT.

Only a few counts were recorded for this clone. J is TRBJ2-1 and V is TRBV6-6; TRBD2 matches at 7 bases. Germline loops: CDR1 MNHNY, CDR2 SVGAGI (reference sequence). This CDR3 spans 15 amino acids. V lost 4 bases, J lost 0 bases, and 3 bases stayed unmatched. The CDR3 is CASSSSGGSYNEQFF. The CDR3 nucleotides are TGTGCCAGCAGTTCCTCGGGGGGCTCCTACAATGAGCAGTTCTTC.

This chain connects TRBV27 to TRBJ1-1; D ambiguous. With 2 bases removed from V and 4 bases from J, the gap between germline ends came to 14 bases. Germline values: CDR1 MNHEY, CDR2 SMNVEV (reference sequence). The CDR3 is 15 residues long. CDR3 nucleotide sequence: TGTGCCAGCAGTTTAATCGGCCAGGCATCCACTGAAGCTTTCTTT. The encoded protein is CASSLIGQASTEAFF.

The chain is built from TRBV5-1 and TRBJ2-7; 10 bases line up with TRBD2. CDR3 length: 16 amino acids. Germline CDR1 is SGHRS and CDR2 is YFSETQ. After removal of 4 bases from V and 0 bases from J, the junction contained 7 bases not matched to a gene. The CDR3 sequence: CASSLSSGGSSYEQYF. In DNA, the CDR3 is TGCGCCAGCAGCCTTTCTAGCGGGGGAAGCTCCTACGAGCAGTACTTC.

The genes are TRBV5-1 and TRBJ1-6, with D unclear. The V end lost 4 bases, the J end lost 9 bases, and 11 bases lay between the germline ends. CDR1 SGHRS and CDR2 YFSETQ come from the germline V gene. CDR3 length equals 13 residues. The CDR3 spells CASSRNMISPLHF. CDR3 DNA: TGCGCCAGCAGCCGCAACATGATTTCACCCCTCCACTTT.

The chain is built from TRBV19 and TRBJ2-2; perhaps TRBD2 as D (7 bases). This CDR3 has 16 amino acids. Germline CDR1 reads LNHDA; CDR2 reads SQIVND (reference sequence). Trimming left V 10 bases short and J 6 bases short, with 24 bases between. The chain's CDR3 is CATPTANRGASGELFF. The CDR3 bases are TGTGCCACCCCGACGGCTAATCGGGGGGCGTCCGGGGAGCTGTTTTTT.

This chain joins TRBV10-3 and TRBJ2-1; weak D call: TRBD2 (6 bases). The CDR3 length is 13 residues. Trimming took off 1 base at V and 8 bases at J, with 9 bases between the two ends. Germline assignment: CDR1 ENHRY and CDR2 SYGVKD. CDR3 bases: TGTGCCATCAGTGAGTGGGGGGAGGATGAGCAGTTCTTC. Translation gives CAISEWGEDEQFF.

The DNA for the CDR3 is TGCGCCAGCAGCTTGGACATTAACACTGAAGCTTTCTTT. Protein product: CASSLDINTEAFF. The chain recombines TRBV5-1 with TRBJ1-1; D is ambiguous. The length of the CDR3 is 13 residues. Germline values: CDR1 SGHRS, CDR2 YFSETQ. Trimming stripped 0 bases from V and 2 bases from J, with 5 bases between.

At least ten counts were recorded for this clone. In nucleotides, the CDR3 is TGTGCCAGCAGTGAACCGATAGCGGTCACAGATACGCAGTATTTT. Translated, it gives CASSEPIAVTDTQYF. V gene TRBV2 combines with J gene TRBJ2-3; possible D gene TRBD2, 6 bases. This CDR3 is built from 15 residues. Germline CDR1 SNHLY, CDR2 FYNNEI. The V and J ends lost 2 bases and 2 bases respectively, with 11 bases between them.

The genes are TRBV7-9 and TRBJ2-7; 7 bases align to TRBD2. This CDR3 has 14 amino acids. After removal of 5 bases from V and 2 bases from J, the junction contained 6 bases not matched to a gene. The V gene's germline CDR1 is SEHNR and CDR2 FQNEAQ (reference sequence). CDR3 sequence: CASSPRGETYEQYF. The CDR3 region has the DNA TGTGCCAGCAGCCCACGGGGGGAGACCTACGAGCAGTACTTC.

The rearrangement links TRBV6-1 to TRBJ2-3; 8 bases align to TRBD1. Unmatched junction bases numbered 9, after V lost 4 bases and J lost 3 bases. The CDR3 totals 16 residues. Germline-derived CDR1 and CDR2 are MNHNS and SASEGT. CDR3 nucleotide sequence: TGTGCCAGCAGTGGCAGGGGGCCCCCTTCGACAGATACGCAGTATTTT. It codes for CASSGRGPPSTDTQYF.

The chain combines TRBV6-4 with TRBJ2-2, with a tentative D call TRBD2 (5 bases). The V gene's germline CDR1 is MRHNA and CDR2 SNTAGT. The CDR3 spans 13 residues. V lost 5 bases, J lost 8 bases, and 12 bases lay in between. CDR3: CASSPTRTGELFF. CDR3 in DNA: TGTGCCAGCAGTCCAACTAGGACTGGGGAGCTGTTTTTT.

The V gene is TRBV4-2, the J gene TRBJ1-2, with D possibly being TRBD1 (5 bases). This CDR3 is 13 amino acids long. The V end was cut by 5 bases, the J end by 0 bases, with 7 bases between. CDR1 is LGHNA and CDR2 is YNFKEQ in the germline V gene. Written as DNA, the CDR3 is TGTGCCAGCAGCTCAGGGACTAACTATGGCTACACCTTC. Translation: CASSSGTNYGYTF.

The CDR3 DNA is TGTGCCAGCAGATTACAGGGGGCGCTCACCGGGGAGCTGTTTTTT. Its translation is CASRLQGALTGELFF. The V call is TRBV6-5, the J call TRBJ2-2; 9 bases are shared with TRBD1. This CDR3 has 15 amino acids. Trimming took 6 bases from V and 4 from J; bases not matched to a gene: 6. Germline V gene lookup returns CDR1 MNHEY and CDR2 SVGAGI.

The chain joins TRBV5-1 to TRBJ2-1, with 10 bases that match TRBD2. Germline V gives CDR1 SGHRS, CDR2 YFSETQ. J was trimmed by 5 bases and V by 0 bases; bases with no gene match: 11. The CDR3 sequence is 18 residues long. In nucleotides, the CDR3 is TGCGCCAGCAGCTTGGTCGGGTACAGCGGGGGGGCCCACAATGAGCAGTTCTTC. Translating gives CASSLVGYSGGAHNEQFF. Supplemented by reference TRBV5-1 and TRBJ2-1, the full variable domain reads KAGVTQTPRYLIKTRGQQVTLSCSPISGHRSVSWYQQTPGQGLQFLFEYFSETQRNKGNFPGRFSGRQFSNSRSEMNVSTLELGDSALYLCASSLVGYSGGAHNEQFFGPGTRLTVL.

The gene calls are TRBV28 and TRBJ2-2, with 8 bases that match TRBD2. The CDR3 runs 15 residues. The V segment lost 5 bases and the J segment 4 bases; nucleotides outside the gene matches: 6. Germline assignment: CDR1 MDHEN and CDR2 SYDVKM. CDR3 DNA sequence: TGTGCCAGCAGTCCACTAGCGGCGCCCACCGGGGAGCTGTTTTTT. This codes for CASSPLAAPTGELFF. Full variable domain (remainder filled in from reference TRBV28 and TRBJ2-2): DVKVTQSSRYLVKRTGEKVFLECVQDMDHENMFWYRQDPGLGLRLIYFSYDVKMKEKGDIPEGYSVSREKKERFSLILESASTNQTSMYLCASSPLAAPTGELFFGEGSRLTVL.

This clone has only a few counts. V gene TRBV6-5 combines with J gene TRBJ1-2, with D tentatively TRBD1 (6 bases). The CDR3 loop spans 14 amino acids. The germline V gene encodes CDR1 MNHEY and CDR2 SVGAGI. Trimming left V 0 bases short and J 8 bases short, with 13 bases between. The CDR3 reads CASSYSIGQMGYTF. CDR3 nucleotide sequence: TGTGCCAGCAGTTACTCGATAGGACAGATGGGCTACACCTTC.

The gene calls are TRBV2 and TRBJ1-2; D is perhaps TRBD1 (6 bases). Germline assignment: CDR1 SNHLY and CDR2 FYNNEI. The V end was cut by 3 bases, the J end by 1 base, with 27 bases between. The CDR3 extends over 20 amino acids. The CDR3 is CASSDYQGGQRRFVNYGYTF. CDR3 in DNA: TGTGCCAGCAGTGATTATCAGGGTGGACAGCGAAGGTTCGTTAACTATGGCTACACCTTC.